These 26 T cell receptor beta chains originate from one sample sequenced in a study of breast tumors, draining lymph nodes, adjacent tissues. Samples came from axillary lymph nodes draining the breast cancer. One entry per CDR3 protein, called by TCRdb with MiXCR from the multiplex PCR reads. The sample lists approximately 100,000 distinct CDR3 sequences, around 21% seen once, with roughly 1.2% in the top ten. Material: axillary lymph node tissue. The source is a female donor with breast cancer. Some clones in this sample may be carry-over from other donors' samples.

This clonotype appeared many times. The chain employs TRBV30 and TRBJ2-7; D remains ambiguous. V was cut by 1 base and J by 3 bases, with 4 bases left in between. This CDR3 is 11 amino acids long. The germline gives CDR1 GTSNPN, CDR2 SVGIG (reference sequence). CDR3 protein: CAWSDIYEQYF. The CDR3 DNA reads as TGTGCCTGGAGTGACATCTACGAGCAGTACTTC. The full variable domain, its missing parts supplied by reference TRBV30 and TRBJ2-7, is SQTIHQWPATLVQPVGSPLSLECTVEGTSNPNLYWYRQAAGRGLQLLFYSVGIGQISSEVPQNLSASRPQDRQFILSSKKLLLSDSGFYLCAWSDIYEQYFGPGTRLTVT.

For this clonotype: This may come from a read error, since a much larger clone is one base off. Lacking the conserved final phenylalanine or tryptophan, this CDR3 likely reflects a read error. V usage is TRBV6-1 and J usage is TRBJ1-6; D gene uncertain. This CDR3 contains 13 residues. The germline gives CDR1 MNHNS, CDR2 SASEGT. V was shortened by 2 bases and J by 5 bases, with 4 bases between the two germline ends. CDR3 in amino acids: CASSEQNNSPLHL. CDR3 sequence (DNA): TGTGCCAGCAGTGAACAAAATAATTCACCCCTCCACCTT.

Concerning this clonotype itself: A much larger clone sits a single nucleotide away, making a read error possible. V usage is TRBV5-8 and J usage is TRBJ2-1; TRBD1 matches 8 bases. V lost 3 bases to trimming and J lost 5 bases; unmatched junction nucleotides: 4. In germline, CDR1 is SGHTS, CDR2 YDEGEE. The CDR3 contains 14 residues. The CDR3 sequence: CASSYGQGHNEQFF. In DNA form, the CDR3 reads TGTGCCAGCAGCTACGGACAGGGCCACAATGAGCAGTTCTTC.

This clonotype occurred many times. V gene TRBV9 combines with J gene TRBJ2-1, with 11 bases fitting TRBD2. Per the germline V gene, CDR1 is SGDLS and CDR2 is YYNGEE. The CDR3 length is 16 residues. V gave up 0 bases and J gave up 4 bases; unmatched junction bases: 3. The CDR3 sequence is CASSVGLAGGYNEQFF. The DNA of the CDR3 is TGTGCCAGCAGCGTAGGGCTAGCGGGGGGTTACAATGAGCAGTTCTTC.

This clonotype was recorded many times. This sequence joins TRBV12-3 or TRBV12-4 and TRBJ2-1; 7 bases map to TRBD1. The J segment lost 1 base and the V segment lost 3 bases, leaving 3 bases of the junction unmatched. The CDR3 sequence is 15 residues long. Written as DNA, the CDR3 is TGTGCCAGCAGTTTCGTGGACAGGTCCTACAATGAGCAGTTCTTC. The encoded protein is CASSFVDRSYNEQFF.

On this clonotype itself: Because it lacks the conserved phenylalanine or tryptophan at the end, this CDR3 is likely a read error. The rearrangement links TRBV5-1 to TRBJ2-3; TRBD2 agrees at 7 bases. CDR3 length: 14 residues. Trimming took 0 bases from V and 6 from J; bases not matched to a gene: 4. Germline V gene lookup returns CDR1 SGHRS and CDR2 YFSETQ. The CDR3 spells CASSLGLATDTQYL. The CDR3 DNA reads as TGCGCCAGCAGCTTGGGACTAGCAACCGATACGCAGTATCTT.

This clonotype has only a few counts. The genes are TRBV28 and TRBJ2-5; 8 bases match TRBD2. Trimming took 8 bases from V and 5 from J; bases not matched to a gene: 4. In germline, CDR1 is MDHEN, CDR2 SYDVKM. The CDR3 sequence is 12 residues long. The CDR3 region is CASRGGPETQYF. The CDR3 DNA is TGTGCCAGCCGGGGGGGTCCGGAGACCCAGTACTTC.

This chain connects TRBV7-9 to TRBJ1-1; maybe TRBD1 (5 bases). With 5 bases removed from V and 2 bases from J, the gap between germline ends came to 12 bases. The germline V gene encodes CDR1 SEHNR and CDR2 FQNEAQ (reference sequence). This CDR3 is 14 amino acids long. The CDR3 region has the DNA TGTGCCAGCAGCCCCCAGGGTCGTAACACTGAAGCTTTCTTT. This gives the protein CASSPQGRNTEAFF.

This clonotype occurred many times. The gene calls are TRBV20-1 and TRBJ1-2; 8 nucleotides agree with TRBD1. The germline V gene has CDR1 DFQATT and CDR2 SNEGSKA (reference sequence). The junction had 9 bases not matched to a gene; V was cut back by 5 bases and J by 7 bases. There are 13 residues in the CDR3. The CDR3 DNA sequence: TGCAGTGCTCTGACAGGGGAACGGGGTGGCTACACCTTC. Encoded protein: CSALTGERGGYTF.

This clonotype was picked up many times. The rearrangement uses TRBV5-1 and TRBJ2-1, with TRBD2 identical over 12 bases. Germline trimming cut 4 bases from V and 7 bases from J; bases unmatched to any gene: 3. The germline gives CDR1 SGHRS, CDR2 YFSETQ. The length of the CDR3 is 14 residues. The CDR3 protein is CASSKTSGRNEQFF. Written as DNA, the CDR3 is TGCGCCAGCAGCAAGACTAGCGGGAGAAATGAGCAGTTCTTC.

This clonotype appeared many times. The chain combines TRBV27 with TRBJ1-3; the D is unclear. Germline assignment: CDR1 MNHEY and CDR2 SMNVEV (reference sequence). There are 15 residues in the CDR3. Between the trimmed V and J ends, which lost 2 bases and 0 bases, there was a span of 8 bases. The CDR3 loop reads CASSLAVGSGNTIYF. The DNA for the CDR3 is TGTGCCAGCAGTTTAGCGGTCGGCTCTGGAAACACCATATATTTT.

In this sample, this clonotype turned up many times. This chain joins TRBV2 and TRBJ1-5; possibly TRBD1 for D (5 bases). This CDR3 has 16 residues. The V gene's germline CDR1 is SNHLY and CDR2 FYNNEI. Trimming stripped 4 bases from V and 3 bases from J, with 16 bases between. The CDR3 region is CASSGSVQALNQPQHF. As DNA, the CDR3 is TGTGCCAGCAGTGGATCGGTACAGGCCCTCAATCAGCCCCAGCATTTT.

This clonotype was seen at least ten times. This chain links TRBV19 with TRBJ2-7, with TRBD2 matching 8 bases. V gave up 1 base and J gave up 2 bases; unmatched junction bases: 10. Germline loops: CDR1 LNHDA, CDR2 SQIVND (reference sequence). The CDR3 totals 17 residues. Here the CDR3 DNA reads TGTGCCAGTAGTATAGGGGAACTAGCGGCGGGGACCTACGAGCAGTACTTC. It codes for CASSIGELAAGTYEQYF.

This clonotype has at least ten counts. This rearrangement joins TRBV29-1 to TRBJ1-4, with 8 bases aligning to TRBD1. CDR3 length equals 13 residues. The germline CDR1 and CDR2 sequences are SQVTM and ANQGSEA. V was pared by 7 bases and J by 7 bases, with 8 bases of the junction left unmatched. CDR3 DNA sequence: TGCAGCGCTAAAACAGGGGGAAGTGAAAAACTGTTTTTT. It codes for CSAKTGGSEKLFF.

This clonotype turned up a few times. The V gene is TRBV12-3 or TRBV12-4, the J gene TRBJ2-4, with D uncertain. The CDR3 totals 13 residues. V shed 7 bases and J shed 3 bases, with 10 bases lying between them. CDR3 nucleotides: TGTGCCAGCACCGGATTTGGCAAAAACATTCAGTACTTC. It translates to CASTGFGKNIQYF.

A few counts support this clonotype. This chain uses TRBV19 with TRBJ2-2; D perhaps matches TRBD1 (5 bases). Looked up from germline, CDR1 is LNHDA and CDR2 is SQIVND (reference sequence). V was trimmed by 7 bases and J by 5 bases, leaving 14 bases between them. The CDR3 is 14 residues long. CDR3 in DNA: TGTGCCAGTAATCTCCCAGGGCGGACCGGGGAGCTGTTTTTT. It encodes CASNLPGRTGELFF.

This clonotype was counted ten times or more. The chain combines TRBV4-2 with TRBJ1-5; D unclear. With 3 bases removed from V and 0 bases from J, the gap between germline ends came to 9 bases. The CDR3 has 15 residues. In germline, CDR1 is LGHNA, CDR2 YNFKEQ. The CDR3 bases are TGTGCCAGCAGCCATGTGCGCGATAGCAATCAGCCCCAGCATTTT. Protein product: CASSHVRDSNQPQHF.

The chain uses TRBV28 and TRBJ2-4; 7 nucleotides line up with TRBD1. CDR3 size: 14 residues. Losses at the gene ends were 4 bases for V and 9 bases for J; bases not matched to a gene: 9. Germline loops: CDR1 MDHEN, CDR2 SYDVKM. The CDR3 bases are TGTGCCAGCAGTTCCATTCAGGGGGTTGGCATTCAGTACTTC. This encodes CASSSIQGVGIQYF.

This clonotype appeared many times. CDR3 loop: CASSLDVGYGYTF. The CDR3 DNA reads TGCGCCAGCAGCTTGGACGTTGGCTATGGCTACACCTTC. This rearrangement joins TRBV5-1 to TRBJ1-2; D remains ambiguous. CDR1 is SGHRS, CDR2 YFSETQ, per germline. V lost 0 bases, J lost 4 bases, and 7 bases lay in between. The length of the CDR3 is 13 residues.

In regard to this clonotype: Just one base apart from a much larger clone, this may be a read error. CDR3 nucleotide sequence: TGTGCCAGCAACCAGACAGGGATGAATCAGCCCCAGCATTTT. It encodes CASNQTGMNQPQHF. The J gene is TRBJ1-5, the V gene TRBV14, with 7 bases matching TRBD1. V lost 7 bases to trimming and J lost 4 bases; unmatched junction nucleotides: 7. CDR3 size: 14 residues. CDR1 is SGHDN and CDR2 is FVKESK in the germline V gene.

The rearrangement joins TRBV12-3 or TRBV12-4 to TRBJ1-2, with 8 bases identical to TRBD1. The CDR3 covers 17 residues. With 5 bases clipped from V and 7 bases from J, the junction kept 18 bases outside the gene matches. The DNA for the CDR3 is TGTGCCAGCAGTCAGCGGCCGGGACAGGTAGTCTTGGGTGGCTACACCTTC. Its translation: CASSQRPGQVVLGGYTF.

CDR3 sequence: CASRQTGTGDSPLHF. CDR3 DNA: TGTGCCAGCAGGCAGACCGGGACAGGGGACTCACCCCTCCACTTT. The genes are TRBV6-1 and TRBJ1-6; 10 bases match TRBD1. CDR1 MNHNS and CDR2 SASEGT come from the germline V gene. The J segment lost 10 bases and the V segment lost 6 bases, leaving 9 bases of the junction unmatched. This CDR3 comprises 15 residues.

This clonotype was detected ten times or more. The V and J genes are TRBV7-2 and TRBJ1-2; 7 nucleotides agree with TRBD1. The V segment lost 3 bases and the J segment 4 bases; nucleotides outside the gene matches: 8. Germline V CDR1 and CDR2: SGHTA, FQGNSA. The CDR3 loop spans 15 amino acids. The DNA of the CDR3 is TGTGCCAGCAGCTTCGGACAGGCGCTGGGCTATGGCTACACCTTC. Translating it yields CASSFGQALGYGYTF.

This clonotype was counted at least ten times. CDR3 loop: CASSVDRYQPQHF. The DNA for the CDR3 is TGTGCCAGCAGTGTAGACAGGTATCAGCCCCAGCATTTT. This chain links TRBV6-1 with TRBJ1-5; TRBD1 might be the D (6 bases). The V gene's germline CDR1 is MNHNS and CDR2 SASEGT. V lost 4 bases and J lost 5, with 9 bases in between. The CDR3 runs to 13 residues.

This clonotype was seen only a few times. The genes are TRBV6-5 and TRBJ2-4; D unclear. Trimming removed 3 bases from V and 0 bases from J, with 6 bases in between. Germline V lookup: CDR1 MNHEY, CDR2 SVGAGI. The CDR3 contains 14 residues. CDR3 residues: CASSYSGAKNIQYF. CDR3 coding DNA: TGTGCCAGCAGTTATAGTGGAGCCAAAAACATTCAGTACTTC.

This clonotype appeared many times. The chain has TRBV7-3 and TRBJ2-1; 8 nucleotides align to TRBD1. The CDR3 loop spans 13 amino acids. Germline V gives CDR1 SGHTA, CDR2 FQGTGA. Germline trimming cut 3 bases from V and 9 bases from J; bases unmatched to any gene: 4. The CDR3 sequence is CASSFQGATEQFF. The DNA of the CDR3 is TGTGCCAGCAGCTTCCAGGGGGCTACTGAGCAGTTCTTC.